The 16 T cell receptor beta chains given below trace back to one sample, sequenced in a study of T cell clonality in common variable immunodeficiency. General study results and limits: Fewer deletions and N-nucleotide insertions were reportedly seen in common variable immunodeficiency TCR beta sequences.

These TCRs are of unknown antigen specificity. The table came from immunoSEQ multiplex PCR; TCRdb's copy has only in-frame clones and leaves some out. Altogether around 42,000 clones were found in the sample, and no singletons occur. Sequenced input: peripheral blood mononuclear cells. These receptors originate from a human donor with common variable immunodeficiency.

Comments on this clone: The read ends 3 residues before the CDR3 terminus; that terminus is restored from the germline J gene. This chain uses TRBV30 with TRBJ2-5; 10 nucleotides match TRBD2. Trimming removed 0 bases from V and 5 bases from J; junction bases left unmatched: 15. The CDR3 runs 18 residues. Germline lookup yields CDR1 GTSNPN and CDR2 SVGIG (reference sequence). The CDR3 is CAWSVAGLAGALRETQYF. The covered CDR3 bases are TGTGCCTGGAGTGTTGCTGGGCTAGCGGGGGCCCTCCGGGAGACC.

A few counts support this clone. Read sequence stops 3 residues before the CDR3 end, and the germline J gene provides the missing end. V gene TRBV7-2 combines with J gene TRBJ2-7; D is unresolved. Per germline, CDR1 SGHTA and CDR2 FQGNSA. The CDR3 covers 13 residues. Trimming removed 2 bases at V and 2 bases at J, with 7 bases between. CDR3 bases read: TGTGCCAGCAGCTTAAGCTCGCCCTACGAG. Amino acid sequence: CASSLSSPYE. The whole CDR3 reads CASSLSSPYEQYF.

This clone came up many times. The CDR3 end lies 3 residues beyond the end of the read and is filled in from the germline J gene. V is TRBV19 and J is TRBJ1-1; D gene ambiguous. V shed 11 bases and J shed 3 bases, with 19 bases lying between them. This CDR3 comprises 14 residues. Germline V lookup: CDR1 LNHDA, CDR2 SQIVND (reference sequence). CDR3 region: CASKGHTVYTEAFF. Incomplete CDR3 DNA: TGTGCCTCGAAGGGCCACACAGTTTACACTGAA. Filled out from reference TRBV19 and TRBJ1-1, the complete variable domain reads DGGITQSPKYLFRKEGQNVTLSCEQNLNHDAMYWYRQDPGQGLRLIYYSQIVNDFQKGDIAEGYSVSREKKESFPLTVTSAQKNPTAFYLCASKGHTVYTEAFFGQGTRLTVV.

This clone came up many times. The CDR3 reads CASSSTGGIGNIQYF. The DNA read from the CDR3 is TGCGCCAGCAGCTCGACAGGGGGTATTGGAAACATT. The rearrangement uses TRBV5-1 and TRBJ2-4; TRBD1 aligns across 9 bases. The observed sequence ends 3 residues before the CDR3 terminus, with the missing tail filled in from the germline J gene. With V trimmed by 3 bases and J by 6 bases, 7 bases remained unmatched. The CDR3 totals 15 residues. CDR1 and CDR2 (germline): SGHRS, YFSETQ.

This clone was recorded many times. The CDR3 end lies 3 residues beyond the end of the read and is filled in from the germline J gene. J is TRBJ2-1 and V is TRBV7-2; 8 bases are shared with TRBD1. The CDR3 has 15 amino acids. The V segment lost 4 bases and the J segment 3 bases; nucleotides outside the gene matches: 5. Germline V gene sequence: CDR1 SGHTA, CDR2 FQGNSA. The DNA read from the CDR3 is TGTGCCAGCAGCTCGGGACAGGAAATCTACAATGAG. This encodes CASSSGQEIYNE. Given in full, the CDR3 is CASSSGQEIYNEQFF. Combining the CDR3 with reference TRBV7-2 and TRBJ2-1 gives the whole variable domain GAGVSQSPSNKVTEKGKDVELRCDPISGHTALYWYRQSLGQGLEFLIYFQGNSAPDKSGLPSDRFSAERTGGSVSTLTIQRTQQEDSAVYLCASSSGQEIYNEQFFGPGTRLTVL.

This clone was observed a handful of times. The read terminates 3 residues before the CDR3 end, so the remaining end is supplied by the germline J gene. The chain combines TRBV11-3 with TRBJ1-1; D unclear. This CDR3 has 13 residues. V shed 5 bases and J shed 5 bases, with 12 bases lying between them. Per the germline V gene, CDR1 is SGHNT and CDR2 is YENEEA. The DNA read from the CDR3 is TGTGCCAGCAGCGCGGAGAGTAGGACTGAA. This sequence encodes CASSAESRTE. The CDR3 in its entirety is CASSAESRTEAFF.

This clone came up many times. Coverage ceases 3 residues before the CDR3 finishes, and the germline J gene fills in the end. The V call is TRBV7-8, the J call TRBJ2-5; 9 positions match TRBD2. J gave up 4 bases and V 5 bases, and 14 bases lay outside the gene matches. Looked up from germline, CDR1 is SGHVS and CDR2 is FQNEAQ. CDR3 length: 17 amino acids. Incomplete CDR3 DNA: TGTGCCAGCAGCGGCGGGGGGGGACGGGAGGGCCCAGAGACC. It encodes CASSGGGGREGPET. The full CDR3 protein reads CASSGGGGREGPETQYF.

A remark on this clone: The read ends 3 residues early relative to the CDR3; the germline J gene fills the gap. The V call is TRBV10-2, the J call TRBJ2-3, with 7 positions matching TRBD2. The CDR3 is 14 amino acids. V trimming: 5 bases; J trimming: 1 base; junction bases outside the gene matches: 3. Germline CDR1 reads WSHSY; CDR2 reads SAAADI. The covered CDR3 bases are TGCGCCAGCAGTACGGGGGGTCGCACAGATACG. Translated, it gives CASSTGGRTDT. The entire CDR3 reads CASSTGGRTDTQYF.

This clone was seen repeatedly, ten times or more. The CDR3 goes on 3 residues after the read ends, and that part is filled in from the germline J gene. The chain has TRBV20-1 and TRBJ1-1, with D perhaps TRBD1 (6 bases). The CDR3 is made up of 13 amino acids. Germline-derived CDR1 and CDR2 are DFQATT and SNEGSKA (reference sequence). Trimming took off 6 bases at V and 1 base at J, with 12 bases between the two ends. Incomplete CDR3 DNA: TGCAGTGCCAAGGGGGAGAGGAACACTGAA. Translating it yields CSAKGERNTE. The full-length CDR3 reads as CSAKGERNTEAFF.

This clone was seen only a few times. The CDR3 goes on 3 residues after the read ends, and that part is filled in from the germline J gene. This sequence joins TRBV6-2 or TRBV6-3 and TRBJ1-5; 8 nucleotides match TRBD1. The trim removed 6 bases at V and 0 bases at J, leaving 10 bases unmatched. Germline lookup yields CDR1 MNHEY and CDR2 SVGEGT. The CDR3 loop spans 17 amino acids. The CDR3 sequence: CASRPGTGPYSNQPQHF. The DNA read from the CDR3 is TGTGCCAGCAGGCCCGGGACAGGACCTTATAGCAATCAGCCC.

This clone was seen a handful of times. Coverage ceases 3 residues before the CDR3 finishes, and the germline J gene fills in the end. This chain connects TRBV7-9 to TRBJ2-5; 7 bases are shared with TRBD1. The CDR3 has 15 residues. Germline-derived CDR1 and CDR2 are SEHNR and FQNEAQ (reference sequence). V lost 5 bases to trimming and J lost 6 bases; unmatched junction nucleotides: 12. The part of the CDR3 DNA that was read is TGTGCCAGCAGCCAAACCGAGACAGGGAATCAGACC. It specifies CASSQTETGNQT. The whole CDR3 protein is CASSQTETGNQTQYF. Together with reference TRBV7-9 and TRBJ2-5, the CDR3 gives the full variable domain: DTGVSQNPRHKITKRGQNVTFRCDPISEHNRLYWYRQTLGQGPEFLTYFQNEAQLEKSRLLSDRFSAERPKGSFSTLEIQRTEQGDSAMYLCASSQTETGNQTQYFGPGTRLLVL.

About this clone: The CDR3 end lies 3 residues beyond the end of the read and is filled in from the germline J gene. V and J are TRBV2 and TRBJ2-7, with 10 bases identical to TRBD2. The CDR3 totals 17 residues. The germline V gene encodes CDR1 SNHLY and CDR2 FYNNEI. After removal of 6 bases from V and 2 bases from J, the junction contained 13 bases not matched to a gene. CDR3 DNA, as far as it was read: TGTGCCAGCAGCCGACTAGCGGGCCTCGCGGCCCCCTACGAG. Amino acid sequence: CASSRLAGLAAPYE. The whole CDR3 sequence reads CASSRLAGLAAPYEQYF.

This clone was found many times. The CDR3 end lies 3 residues beyond the end of the read and is filled in from the germline J gene. This chain joins TRBV20-1 and TRBJ2-1; 10 nucleotides align to TRBD2. In germline, CDR1 is DFQATT, CDR2 SNEGSKA (reference sequence). V gave up 0 bases and J gave up 5 bases; unmatched junction bases: 4. The CDR3 runs to 15 residues. The covered CDR3 bases are TGCAGTGCTAGAGATCCTAGCGGGGGCAACAATGAG. Protein product: CSARDPSGGNNE. The whole CDR3 sequence is CSARDPSGGNNEQFF.

This clone was found a few times. The CDR3 end falls 3 residues outside the read, so it is completed with the germline J gene. This chain uses TRBV29-1 with TRBJ2-7; 7 bases match TRBD1. This CDR3 has 15 residues. The V gene end was trimmed by 0 bases and the J gene end by 4 bases; junction bases not matched to a gene: 9. CDR1 is SQVTM, CDR2 ANQGSEA, per germline. The DNA read from the CDR3 is TGCAGCGTTGAAGATAAGGCAGGGGGTATGTACGAG. Protein product: CSVEDKAGGMYE. Given in full, the CDR3 is CSVEDKAGGMYEQYF.

This clone was seen a handful of times. The read finishes 3 residues shy of the CDR3 end, and the germline J gene is used to complete it. The sample contains more than one DNA sequence encoding this CDR3. The chain has TRBV19 and TRBJ2-5; D unresolved. CDR1 is LNHDA, CDR2 SQIVND, per germline (reference sequence). The CDR3 covers 16 residues. Deletions cut 0 bases from V and 5 bases from J, with 16 bases between. The CDR3 protein is CASSIDLQTRLETQYF. CDR3 bases read: TGTGCCAGTAGTATAGACCTTCAAACGAGGTTGGAGACC.

The table lists this clone with many counts. The observed sequence ends 3 residues before the CDR3 terminus, with the missing tail filled in from the germline J gene. This chain joins TRBV18 and TRBJ1-6; 7 bases match TRBD1. V shed 4 bases and J 10 bases; nucleotides not matched to a gene: 10. CDR3 size: 15 residues. Germline V gene data show CDR1 as KGHSH and CDR2 as LQKENI. The CDR3 bases that were read are TGTGCCAGCTCACAACCGGACAGGAGGCAATCACCC. Translating it yields CASSQPDRRQSP. The complete CDR3 reads CASSQPDRRQSPLHF.